This TCR beta chain emerged from a study of regulatory T cells in long-lasting Graves disease. The time point: newly diagnosed GD, antithyroid drugs for less than 3 months. PBMC RNA was the source of the TCR library. Arm-PCR of CDR3 regions with iRepertoire HTBI primers generated TCR beta libraries. TCRdb fed the multiplex PCR reads into MiXCR, producing one record per CDR3 protein. The profile shows just over 600,000 distinct CDR3 sequences, roughly 16% of them singletons. With V trimmed by 4 bases and J by 0 bases, 17 bases remained unmatched. Germline V gives CDR1 SQVTM, CDR2 ANQGSEA. The CDR3 contains 20 residues. The sample was also reused in another study, on T cells in Graves' hyperthyroidism and ophthalmopathy. According to that study: Recently diagnosed hyperthyroidism of less than 2 months' duration affected patients aged 18 to 65. Clonotypes that were expanded in thyroid above 0.001 mostly appeared in blood too.

Here the sequenced sample was peripheral blood mononuclear cells (PBMCs), taken at new diagnosis, from a patient treated with antithyroid drugs. The chain carries TRBV29-1 and TRBJ2-2; the match to TRBD1 covers 10 bases. This receptor was obtained from a young woman with Graves disease. The DNA of the CDR3 is TGCAGCGTTGCCCACTTAACCGGGACAGGGGTTTGTGCGAACACCGGGGAGCTGTTTTTT. This codes for CSVAHLTGTGVCANTGELFF.